A single sample is the source of the 12 T cell receptor beta chains below, sequenced in a study of CD8 T cells in Susac syndrome. Reverse transcription of about 0.5 to 1 ug RNA used random hexamers. Via MiXCR, TCRdb re-called the immunoSEQ multiplex PCR reads, giving one row per CDR3 protein. The profile shows more than 95,000 distinct CDR3 sequences, about 92% of them singletons. Sequencing used CD4+ T cells from PBMCs. The receptors were gathered from a human donor with multiple sclerosis.

J is TRBJ1-2 and V is TRBV4-2, with a tentative D call TRBD1 (6 bases). CDR3 length: 15 residues. V was clipped by 2 bases and J by 2 bases, with 12 bases between them. Germline CDR1 is LGHNA and CDR2 is YNFKEQ. The CDR3 sequence: CASSQNPTGNYGYTF. The CDR3, as DNA: TGTGCCAGCAGCCAAAACCCGACAGGAAACTATGGCTACACCTTC.

The chain uses TRBV3-1 and TRBJ1-2; 7 bases fit TRBD1. The J segment lost 7 bases and the V segment lost 0 bases, leaving 8 bases of the junction unmatched. Germline V CDR1 and CDR2: LGHDT, YNNKEL (reference sequence). The CDR3 is 15 amino acids. The CDR3 DNA reads TGTGCCAGCAGCCAAGACCAAAGGACAGGAGGTGGCTACACCTTC. It translates to CASSQDQRTGGGYTF.

The V and J genes are TRBV4-3 and TRBJ2-1, with 10 bases lining up with TRBD2. V lost 0 bases to trimming and J lost 1 base; unmatched junction nucleotides: 6. This CDR3 is 18 amino acids long. CDR1 is LGHNA, CDR2 YSLEER, per germline. The CDR3, as DNA: TGCGCCAGCAGCCAAGATCGATTTAGCGGGGGGTCCTACAATGAGCAGTTCTTC. Its translation is CASSQDRFSGGSYNEQFF.

The chain recombines TRBV6-2 or TRBV6-3 with TRBJ1-6; D uncertain. Germline V gives CDR1 MNHEY, CDR2 SVGEGT. V was trimmed by 5 bases and J by 8 bases, leaving 13 bases between them. This CDR3 is built from 14 residues. CDR3 sequence (DNA): TGTGCCAGCAGTCCGAATCTCGGGGATTCACCCCTCCACTTT. Translating it yields CASSPNLGDSPLHF.

The genes are TRBV6-5 and TRBJ2-5; 10 bases are a match to TRBD2. Germline CDR1 MNHEY, CDR2 SVGAGI. J was trimmed by 4 bases and V by 0 bases; bases with no gene match: 11. CDR3 length equals 18 residues. DNA of the CDR3: TGTGCCAGCAGTTACTCTGGGCTAGCGGGGGCCTTTAGAGAGACCCAGTACTTC. Encoded protein: CASSYSGLAGAFRETQYF.

The chain couples TRBV14 to TRBJ1-1; D uncertain. Germline values: CDR1 SGHDN, CDR2 FVKESK. V gave up 1 base and J gave up 8 bases, with 17 bases separating them. The CDR3 totals 15 residues. DNA for the CDR3: TGTGCCAGCAGCCAAGTAGGAGGGTTAGGAATGGAAGCTTTCTTT. This translates into CASSQVGGLGMEAFF.

CDR3 loop: CASSLFSTDTAKNIQYF. Here the CDR3 DNA reads TGTGCCAGTAGCCTCTTTTCGACAGACACTGCCAAAAACATTCAGTACTTC. The chain joins TRBV19 to TRBJ2-4, with D possibly TRBD1 on 5 matching bases. CDR1 and CDR2 from the germline V gene are LNHDA and SQIVND (reference sequence). This CDR3 contains 17 residues. V was trimmed by 6 bases and J by 1 base, leaving 19 bases between them.

This chain uses TRBV5-1 with TRBJ1-2; D gene ambiguous. Germline lookup yields CDR1 SGHRS and CDR2 YFSETQ. CDR3 length: 13 amino acids. Trimming pared 0 bases from V and 1 base from J, leaving 4 bases between. Written as DNA, the CDR3 is TGCGCCAGCAGCTTGGACCATAACTATGGCTACACCTTC. Protein sequence: CASSLDHNYGYTF.

This rearrangement joins TRBV7-3 to TRBJ2-1, with D perhaps TRBD2 (6 bases). Trimming cost V 5 bases and J 4 bases, with 9 bases left between them. The CDR3 covers 13 residues. CDR1 and CDR2 from the germline V gene are SGHTA and FQGTGA. The CDR3 DNA follows: TGTGCCAGCAGCCGTGGGGGGTACAATGAGCAGTTCTTC. It codes for CASSRGGYNEQFF.

The rearrangement uses TRBV2 and TRBJ1-2; possibly TRBD1 for D (6 bases). V shed 7 bases and J shed 2 bases, with 14 bases lying between them. Germline values: CDR1 SNHLY, CDR2 FYNNEI. The CDR3 has 14 residues. The CDR3 loop is CASTQGNLNYGYTF. The CDR3 bases are TGTGCCAGCACACAGGGTAACTTAAACTATGGCTACACCTTC.

The rearrangement links TRBV19 to TRBJ2-3; 7 nucleotides match TRBD1. The V gene end was trimmed by 8 bases and the J gene end by 6 bases; junction bases not matched to a gene: 8. The germline V gene encodes CDR1 LNHDA and CDR2 SQIVND (reference sequence). The CDR3 is 13 residues long. Here the CDR3 reads CASQGQDTDTQYF. CDR3 DNA sequence: TGTGCCAGTCAAGGACAGGACACTGATACGCAGTATTTT.

The V call is TRBV4-3, the J call TRBJ2-7; 8 nucleotides match TRBD1. V lost 0 bases and J lost 3; bases outside the gene matches: 7. CDR1 and CDR2 from the germline V gene are LGHNA and YSLEER. The CDR3 has 16 amino acids. The CDR3 here is CASSQDGAGGFYEQYF. The CDR3 DNA sequence: TGCGCCAGCAGCCAAGATGGGGCAGGGGGCTTCTACGAGCAGTACTTC.